These 13 T cell receptor beta chains were sequenced from one sample in a study of blood T cell repertoires in COVID-19. Produced via immunoSEQ multiplex PCR; TCRdb's table is partial and in-frame only. The sample yields about 200,000 clones, approximately 87% seen once. The specimen sequenced was peripheral blood. Source of these receptors: a woman aged 50 to 60 with acute or convalescent COVID-19.

The V call is TRBV5-8, the J call TRBJ2-2, with 8 bases that match TRBD2. The J segment lost 6 bases and the V segment lost 4 bases, leaving 5 bases of the junction unmatched. CDR3 length equals 14 residues. In germline, CDR1 is SGHTS, CDR2 YDEGEE. The CDR3 DNA reads TGTGCCAGCAGCGACCGGGGGGGACCCGGGGAGCTGTTTTTT. It specifies CASSDRGGPGELFF.

The chain links TRBV10-3 to TRBJ1-5; 10 nucleotides line up with TRBD1. Looked up from germline, CDR1 is ENHRY and CDR2 is SYGVKD. Unmatched junction bases numbered 11, after V lost 10 bases and J lost 2 bases. The CDR3 is made up of 16 amino acids. CDR3 nucleotide sequence: TGTGCCACAAGGGGACAGGGGCAGGGTGGCAATCAGCCCCAGCATTTT. Residues: CATRGQGQGGNQPQHF.

The chain has TRBV19 and TRBJ1-2, with D perhaps matching TRBD1 (6 bases). Per the germline V gene, CDR1 is LNHDA and CDR2 is SQIVND (reference sequence). CDR3 length equals 14 residues. Trimming shortened V by 2 bases and J by 7 bases, and 14 bases separated the two germline ends. The CDR3 spells CASSIRPQGPGYTF. The CDR3 nucleotides are TGTGCCAGTAGTATAAGGCCACAGGGTCCTGGCTACACCTTC.

The CDR3 DNA is TGTGCCTGGAGGGGAGGACAGGGCTCCTACGAGCAGTACTTC. It is translated as CAWRGGQGSYEQYF. The V call is TRBV30, the J call TRBJ2-7; the match to TRBD1 covers 8 bases. This CDR3 spans 14 amino acids. Trimming removed 3 bases from V and 0 bases from J; junction bases left unmatched: 4. In germline, CDR1 is GTSNPN, CDR2 SVGIG (reference sequence).

The chain links TRBV6-2 or TRBV6-3 to TRBJ2-3; 9 positions agree with TRBD2. The CDR3 loop spans 14 amino acids. V lost 6 bases and J lost 6; bases outside the gene matches: 7. CDR1 is MNHEY, CDR2 SVGEGT, per germline. CDR3 in amino acids: CASSKAGGRDTQYF. The CDR3 coding sequence is TGTGCCAGCAGCAAAGCGGGGGGTCGGGATACGCAGTATTTT.

This clone has just a few counts. The V call is TRBV3-1 (or the pseudogene TRBV3-2), the J call TRBJ2-7; TRBD2 might be the D (6 bases). Per germline, CDR1 LGHDT and CDR2 YNNKEL (reference sequence). The germline V and J ends were trimmed by 0 bases and 9 bases, with 15 bases remaining between them. The CDR3 runs 14 residues. CDR3 bases: TGTGCCAGCAGCCAAGAAGGGGCGGGGACCGGGCAGTACTTC. This translates into CASSQEGAGTGQYF.

CDR3 in amino acids: CASSVDRDYTGELFF. Written as DNA, the CDR3 is TGTGCCAGCAGTGTGGACAGAGACTACACCGGGGAGCTGTTTTTT. The V and J genes are TRBV21-1 and TRBJ2-2; the listed D gene, TRBD1, was not tested against the DNA. TRBV21-1 is a pseudogene. The CDR3 sequence is 15 residues long.

By proportion, this clone is medium-sized (0.01 to 0.1%). The chain has TRBV30 and TRBJ2-5; a weak D match, TRBD2 (6 bases). Germline loops: CDR1 GTSNPN, CDR2 SVGIG (reference sequence). The ends were cut back, 3 bases at V and 2 bases at J, with 16 bases in the middle. The CDR3 spans 15 residues. In DNA form, the CDR3 reads TGTGCCTGGAGCGACCTCACGGGGAGGCAAGAGACCCAGTACTTC. Translating it yields CAWSDLTGRQETQYF.

This clone was observed a single time. The chain employs TRBV5-6 and TRBJ1-4; possibly TRBD1 for D (5 bases). Germline-derived CDR1 and CDR2 are SGHDT and YYEEEE. V lost 3 bases and J 3 bases, leaving 18 bases between the germline ends. The CDR3 runs to 17 residues. The CDR3 is CASSWGWEAAPNEKLFF. The CDR3 DNA is TGTGCCAGCAGCTGGGGCTGGGAAGCAGCTCCTAATGAAAAACTGTTTTTT.

This clone occurred once. This sequence joins TRBV19 and TRBJ1-4; TRBD1 might be the D (5 bases). CDR1 and CDR2 from the germline V gene are LNHDA and SQIVND (reference sequence). This CDR3 has 15 amino acids. The V gene lost 7 bases and the J gene lost 7 bases, with 19 bases spanning the gap. The CDR3 DNA follows: TGTGCCAGTACCCCCTGGGGGGGATCGGGTGAAAAACTGTTTTTT. Its translation is CASTPWGGSGEKLFF.

CDR3 sequence: CAISESITRGDTQYF. CDR3 sequence (DNA): TGTGCCATCAGTGAGTCGATCACCCGAGGGGATACGCAGTATTTT. The V and J genes are TRBV10-3 and TRBJ2-3, with D perhaps TRBD2 (5 bases). Germline V gives CDR1 ENHRY, CDR2 SYGVKD. There are 15 residues in the CDR3. V was trimmed by 0 bases and J by 6 bases, leaving 13 bases between them.

The CDR3 coding sequence is TGTGCCAGTAGTTTACGGACAGGGTCTCTGTATGGCTACACCTTC. Its protein is CASSLRTGSLYGYTF. The chain combines TRBV19 with TRBJ1-2; 8 bases line up with TRBD1. V lost 5 bases and J lost 5; bases outside the gene matches: 10. Germline V gene data show CDR1 as LNHDA and CDR2 as SQIVND (reference sequence). The CDR3 covers 15 residues.

The chain joins TRBV7-9 to TRBJ2-7; 7 bases match TRBD2. CDR1 SEHNR and CDR2 FQNEAQ come from the germline V gene (reference sequence). The junction had 11 bases not matched to a gene; V was cut back by 4 bases and J by 11 bases. This CDR3 comprises 13 residues. CDR3 region: CASSSFSTAGEYF. DNA of the CDR3: TGTGCCAGCAGCTCCTTCTCAACCGCGGGGGAGTACTTC.